The 23 T cell receptor beta chains in this list originate from one sample, sequenced in a study of blood T cell repertoires in COVID-19. Measured with immunoSEQ multiplex PCR; TCRdb has only the in-frame clones, and not every one. The table has approximately 52,000 clones, roughly 90% seen once. Sequenced input: peripheral blood. These receptor sequences come from a man aged 55 to 70 with acute or convalescent COVID-19.

CDR3 coding DNA: TGCGCCAGCAGCGTCACTAGCGGGGGGGCTTTCGAGCAGTACTTC. Its translation is CASSVTSGGAFEQYF. V is TRBV5-1 and J is TRBJ2-7; 13 nucleotides match TRBD2. V gave up 4 bases and J gave up 6 bases; unmatched junction bases: 7. The germline V gene has CDR1 SGHRS and CDR2 YFSETQ. The CDR3 has 15 amino acids.

The genes are TRBV5-1 and TRBJ1-1, with TRBD1 identical over 8 bases. Germline V gene sequence: CDR1 SGHRS, CDR2 YFSETQ. The CDR3 sequence is 15 residues long. Trimming took 4 bases from V and 3 from J; bases not matched to a gene: 8. CDR3 sequence: CASSAGDRWYTEAFF. The DNA of the CDR3 is TGCGCCAGCAGCGCGGGGGACAGGTGGTACACTGAAGCTTTCTTT.

The chain couples TRBV14 to TRBJ2-7; 7 bases match TRBD2. Germline V gene data show CDR1 as SGHDN and CDR2 as FVKESK. The V gene end was trimmed by 3 bases and the J gene end by 1 base; junction bases not matched to a gene: 9. CDR3 length: 16 amino acids. The CDR3 DNA is TGTGCCAGCAGCCAGGGATCTGGCGGGGGATCCTACGAGCAGTACTTC. Translation gives CASSQGSGGGSYEQYF. Complete variable domain (other parts from reference TRBV14 and TRBJ2-7): EAGVTQFPSHSVIEKGQTVTLRCDPISGHDNLYWYRRVMGKEIKFLLHFVKESKQDESGMPNNRFLAERTGGTYSTLKVQPAELEDSGVYFCASSQGSGGGSYEQYFGPGTRLTVT.

This clone came up once. The J gene is TRBJ2-5, the V gene TRBV6-2 or TRBV6-3; 8 bases match TRBD2. The CDR3 length is 14 residues. Trimming took 4 bases from V and 3 from J; bases not matched to a gene: 4. CDR1 and CDR2 (germline): MNHEY, SVGEGT. CDR3 sequence reads: CASSSLAGKETQYF. In DNA form, the CDR3 reads TGTGCCAGCAGTTCCCTAGCGGGTAAAGAGACCCAGTACTTC.

V gene TRBV14 combines with J gene TRBJ2-7, with D possibly matching TRBD2 (6 bases). Germline values: CDR1 SGHDN, CDR2 FVKESK. The CDR3 has 14 residues. Trimming cost V 0 bases and J 3 bases, with 9 bases left between them. The CDR3 loop reads CASSQEGDFYEQYF. The CDR3 DNA reads TGTGCCAGCAGCCAAGAGGGGGACTTCTACGAGCAGTACTTC.

The chain uses TRBV11-3 and TRBJ2-7; D unresolved. Trimming removed 1 base from V and 6 bases from J, with 19 bases in between. The CDR3 is made up of 16 amino acids. CDR1 is SGHNT, CDR2 YENEEA, per germline. The CDR3, as DNA: TGTGCCAGCAGCTTAGCCTCCCCCGGCCGTGCGGCCGAGCAGTACTTC. Amino acids: CASSLASPGRAAEQYF.

The chain carries TRBV6-1 and TRBJ1-3; tentatively, D is TRBD1 (5 bases). The germline gives CDR1 MNHNS, CDR2 SASEGT. Trimming removed 2 bases at V and 8 bases at J, with 13 bases between. The CDR3 is 14 amino acids. Written as DNA, the CDR3 is TGTGCCAGCAGTGAACGCGGGGGTGGGGACACCATATATTTT. Protein sequence: CASSERGGGDTIYF.

The chain is built from TRBV27 and TRBJ2-7, with TRBD2 matching over 11 bases. The germline gives CDR1 MNHEY, CDR2 SMNVEV (reference sequence). The CDR3 totals 15 residues. J lost 6 bases, V lost 5 bases, and 9 bases had no gene match. CDR3: CASSALLAGVSEQYF. The CDR3 DNA reads TGTGCCAGCAGTGCCTTACTAGCGGGAGTAAGCGAGCAGTACTTC.

This sequence joins TRBV3-1 (or the pseudogene TRBV3-2) and TRBJ2-5; 8 bases match TRBD1. This CDR3 is built from 15 residues. The V gene end was trimmed by 4 bases and the J gene end by 4 bases; junction bases not matched to a gene: 8. Germline V CDR1 and CDR2: LGHDT, YNNKEL (reference sequence). The CDR3: CASSRTGLERETQYF. The CDR3 DNA follows: TGTGCCAGCAGCCGGACAGGGTTAGAGAGAGAGACCCAGTACTTC.

The chain couples TRBV29-1 to TRBJ1-1; 9 positions match TRBD1. CDR1 is SQVTM and CDR2 is ANQGSEA in the germline V gene. V shed 4 bases, J shed 0 bases, and the junction held 9 bases outside the gene matches. The CDR3 consists of 16 residues. In nucleotides, the CDR3 is TGCAGCGTTGTTGGGACAGGGAACGCTATGAACACTGAAGCTTTCTTT. Its protein product is CSVVGTGNAMNTEAFF.

The chain employs TRBV3-1 (or the pseudogene TRBV3-2) and TRBJ1-2; 9 bases map to TRBD1. The J segment lost 1 base and the V segment lost 0 bases, leaving 3 bases of the junction unmatched. The CDR3 runs 16 residues. Germline loops: CDR1 LGHDT, CDR2 YNNKEL (reference sequence). The CDR3 loop reads CASSQEWGQGNYGYTF. CDR3 nucleotides: TGTGCCAGCAGCCAAGAATGGGGACAGGGTAACTATGGCTACACCTTC.

The chain recombines TRBV19 with TRBJ2-7, with a possible D match to TRBD2 (5 bases). Between the trimmed V and J ends, which lost 4 bases and 4 bases, there was a span of 17 bases. The CDR3 contains 15 residues. From germline, CDR1 is LNHDA and CDR2 SQIVND (reference sequence). This CDR3 reads CASSTYPGTRYEQYF. The CDR3 nucleotides read TGTGCCAGTAGTACTTATCCGGGCACTAGGTACGAGCAGTACTTC.

The chain has TRBV18 and TRBJ2-4, with D hard to call. Germline V gene lookup returns CDR1 KGHSH and CDR2 LQKENI. V lost 6 bases and J lost 8, with 8 bases in between. The CDR3 spans 11 residues. This chain's CDR3 is CASSPSDIQYF. DNA of the CDR3: TGTGCCAGCTCCCCCTCTGACATTCAGTACTTC.

This clone was picked up a small number of times. The chain uses TRBV9 and TRBJ2-5; 8 nucleotides agree with TRBD1. CDR1 and CDR2 from the germline V gene are SGDLS and YYNGEE. This CDR3 spans 15 amino acids. V lost 5 bases to trimming and J lost 4 bases; unmatched junction nucleotides: 10. Here the CDR3 DNA reads TGTGCCAGCAGTGCACACAGGGGGGATCGAGAGACCCAGTACTTC. Translation: CASSAHRGDRETQYF.

The sample holds one count of this clone. This sequence joins TRBV7-9 and TRBJ2-5, with D tentatively TRBD2 (6 bases). The CDR3 runs 15 residues. Germline CDR1 and CDR2: SEHNR and FQNEAQ (reference sequence). V was shortened by 6 bases and J by 4 bases, with 18 bases between the two germline ends. This CDR3 is CASSLGAGMSETQYF. The CDR3 coding sequence is TGTGCCAGCAGTTTGGGTGCGGGGATGTCAGAGACCCAGTACTTC.

V and J are TRBV10-2 and TRBJ1-6; a weak D match, TRBD1 (5 bases). The V gene's germline CDR1 is WSHSY and CDR2 SAAADI. CDR3 length: 12 residues. Trimming pared 8 bases from V and 10 bases from J, leaving 12 bases between. The CDR3 DNA reads TGCGCCAGCGGCGGGGGACTATCACCCCTCCACTTT. It is translated as CASGGGLSPLHF.

This clone showed up just once. The CDR3: CASSREGGRNYGYTF. DNA for the CDR3: TGTGCCAGCAGCCGAGAGGGGGGTCGTAACTATGGCTACACCTTC. The chain carries TRBV3-1 (or the pseudogene TRBV3-2) and TRBJ1-2; D possibly corresponds to TRBD1 (6 bases). This CDR3 has 15 residues. Germline-derived CDR1 and CDR2 are LGHDT and YNNKEL (reference sequence). The V end was cut by 4 bases, the J end by 1 base, with 13 bases between.

The V gene is TRBV5-4, the J gene TRBJ2-7; 9 nucleotides agree with TRBD1. J gave up 2 bases and V 2 bases, and 5 bases lay outside the gene matches. The CDR3 length is 15 residues. Germline CDR1 and CDR2: SGHNT and YYREEE (reference sequence). For the CDR3, the DNA is TGTGCCAGCAGCTTACGGGGACAGGGAACCTACGAGCAGTACTTC. It translates to CASSLRGQGTYEQYF.

CDR3 coding DNA: TGTGCCAGCAGTCCGACGACTGGAGGGACCCAGTACTTC. It is translated as CASSPTTGGTQYF. The J gene is TRBJ2-5, the V gene TRBV27; possibly TRBD2 for D (5 bases). Per germline, CDR1 MNHEY and CDR2 SMNVEV (reference sequence). V was trimmed by 5 bases and J by 7 bases, leaving 14 bases between them. The CDR3 loop spans 13 amino acids.

This clone was seen more than once but under ten times. The J gene is TRBJ1-1, the V gene TRBV14, with no clear D. There are 13 residues in the CDR3. Between the trimmed V and J ends, which lost 3 bases and 0 bases, there was a span of 5 bases. Germline V gives CDR1 SGHDN, CDR2 FVKESK. CDR3: CASSQNMNTEAFF. The CDR3 nucleotides are TGTGCCAGCAGCCAGAACATGAACACTGAAGCTTTCTTT.

The chain joins TRBV11-2 to TRBJ2-2, with D perhaps TRBD2 (6 bases). This CDR3 spans 16 amino acids. V was clipped by 3 bases and J by 4 bases, with 15 bases between them. Germline assignment: CDR1 SGHAT and CDR2 FQNNGV. CDR3 sequence: CASSLAAGTVTGELFF. In DNA, the CDR3 is TGTGCCAGCAGCTTGGCGGCGGGGACCGTCACCGGGGAGCTGTTTTTT.

V and J are TRBV5-6 and TRBJ2-3; 8 nucleotides match TRBD2. Per the germline V gene, CDR1 is SGHDT and CDR2 is YYEEEE. The J segment lost 0 bases and the V segment lost 3 bases, leaving 3 bases of the junction unmatched. CDR3 length equals 15 residues. The CDR3 region is CASSSGLGSTDTQYF. The CDR3 DNA reads as TGTGCCAGCAGCTCGGGACTAGGTAGCACAGATACGCAGTATTTT. The entire variable domain, with the rest obtained from reference TRBV5-6 and TRBJ2-3, is as follows: DAGVTQSPTHLIKTRGQQVTLRCSPKSGHDTVSWYQQALGQGPQFIFQYYEEEERQRGNFPDRFSGHQFPNYSSELNVNALLLGDSALYLCASSSGLGSTDTQYFGPGTRLTVL.

The chain combines TRBV6-5 with TRBJ2-1; 10 nucleotides match TRBD1. CDR3 length equals 15 residues. Trimming at V came to 6 bases and at J to 3 bases, leaving 5 bases not matched to a gene. Germline assignment: CDR1 MNHEY and CDR2 SVGAGI. The CDR3 nucleotides are TGTGCCAGCAGAGCGACAGGGGGCATCTACAATGAGCAGTTCTTC. Translated: CASRATGGIYNEQFF.